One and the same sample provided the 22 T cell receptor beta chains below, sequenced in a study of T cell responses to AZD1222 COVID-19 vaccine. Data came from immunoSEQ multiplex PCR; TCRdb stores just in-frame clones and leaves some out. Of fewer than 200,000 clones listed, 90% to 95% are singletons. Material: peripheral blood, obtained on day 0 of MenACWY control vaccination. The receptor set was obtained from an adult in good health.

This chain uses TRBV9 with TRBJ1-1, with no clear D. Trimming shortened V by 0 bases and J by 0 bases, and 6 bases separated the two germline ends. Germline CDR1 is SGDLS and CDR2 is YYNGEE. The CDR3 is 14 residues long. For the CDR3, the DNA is TGTGCCAGCAGCGTAGGGACCATGAACACTGAAGCTTTCTTT. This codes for CASSVGTMNTEAFF.

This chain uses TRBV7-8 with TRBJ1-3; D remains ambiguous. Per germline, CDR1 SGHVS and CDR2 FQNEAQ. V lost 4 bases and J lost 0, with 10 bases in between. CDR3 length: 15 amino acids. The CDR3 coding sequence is TGTGCCAGCAGCTCCCCATGGTTCTCTGGAAACACCATATATTTT. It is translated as CASSSPWFSGNTIYF.

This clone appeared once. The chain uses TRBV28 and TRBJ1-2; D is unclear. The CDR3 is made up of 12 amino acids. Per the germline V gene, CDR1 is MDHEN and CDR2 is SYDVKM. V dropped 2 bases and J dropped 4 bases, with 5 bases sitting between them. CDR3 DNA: TGTGCCAGCAGTTTAGACATCTATGGCTACACCTTC. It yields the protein CASSLDIYGYTF.

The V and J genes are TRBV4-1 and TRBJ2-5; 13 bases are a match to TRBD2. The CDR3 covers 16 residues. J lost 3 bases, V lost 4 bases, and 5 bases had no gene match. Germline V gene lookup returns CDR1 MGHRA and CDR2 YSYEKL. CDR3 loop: CASSPGTSGIEETQYF. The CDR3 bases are TGCGCCAGCAGCCCGGGGACTAGCGGGATTGAAGAGACCCAGTACTTC.

CDR3 in DNA: TGTGCCGGAGGACAAGCCCCGGTAGGAAACACCATATATTTT. As protein: CAGGQAPVGNTIYF. The chain uses TRBV30 and TRBJ1-3; TRBD1 might be the D (5 bases). Germline assignment: CDR1 GTSNPN and CDR2 SVGIG (reference sequence). The CDR3 is made up of 14 amino acids. The V and J ends lost 8 bases and 4 bases respectively, with 18 bases between them.

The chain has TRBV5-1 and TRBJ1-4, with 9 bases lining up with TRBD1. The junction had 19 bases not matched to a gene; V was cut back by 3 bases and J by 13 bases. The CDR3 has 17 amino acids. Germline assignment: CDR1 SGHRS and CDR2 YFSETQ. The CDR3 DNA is TGCGCCAGCAGCTCGTCACTCTCCGGGACAGGGCTGGGAAGACTGTTTTTT. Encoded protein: CASSSSLSGTGLGRLFF.

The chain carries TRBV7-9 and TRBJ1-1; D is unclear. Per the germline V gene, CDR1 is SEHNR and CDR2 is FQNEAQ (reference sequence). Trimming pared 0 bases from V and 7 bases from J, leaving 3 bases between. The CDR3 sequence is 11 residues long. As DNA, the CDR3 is TGTGCCAGCAGCTTAGCGGGTGAAGCTTTCTTT. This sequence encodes CASSLAGEAFF.

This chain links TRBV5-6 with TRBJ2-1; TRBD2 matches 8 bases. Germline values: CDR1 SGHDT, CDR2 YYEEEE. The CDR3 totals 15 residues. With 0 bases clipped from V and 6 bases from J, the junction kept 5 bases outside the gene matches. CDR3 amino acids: CASSLGSGRFNEQFF. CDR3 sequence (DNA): TGTGCCAGCAGCTTGGGGAGCGGGAGATTCAATGAGCAGTTCTTC.

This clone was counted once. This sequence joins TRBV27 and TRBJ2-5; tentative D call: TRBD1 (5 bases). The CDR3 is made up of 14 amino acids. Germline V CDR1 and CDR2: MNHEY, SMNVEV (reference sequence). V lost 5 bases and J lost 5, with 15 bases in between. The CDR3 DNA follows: TGTGCCAGCAGTGGGGCTCCCATCTGGGAGACCCAGTACTTC. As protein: CASSGAPIWETQYF.

As DNA, the CDR3 is TGTGCCAGCAGCCAAAGCCCTGAAGGAGGGAGGTATGGCTACACCTTC. Translating it yields CASSQSPEGGRYGYTF. The chain combines TRBV14 with TRBJ1-2; unclear D gene. The germline CDR1 and CDR2 sequences are SGHDN and FVKESK. The CDR3 runs 16 residues. Deletions cut 2 bases from V and 5 bases from J, with 18 bases between.

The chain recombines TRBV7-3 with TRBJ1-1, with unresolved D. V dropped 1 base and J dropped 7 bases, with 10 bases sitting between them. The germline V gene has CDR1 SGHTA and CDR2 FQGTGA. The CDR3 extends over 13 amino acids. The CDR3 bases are TGTGCCAGCAGCTTAATGCCCAGGAGTGAAGCTTTCTTT. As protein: CASSLMPRSEAFF.

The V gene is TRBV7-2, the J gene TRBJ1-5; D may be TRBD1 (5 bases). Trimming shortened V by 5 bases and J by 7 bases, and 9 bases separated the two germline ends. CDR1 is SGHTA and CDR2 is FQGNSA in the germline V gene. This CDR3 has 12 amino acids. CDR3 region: CASSPWGQPQHF. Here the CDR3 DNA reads TGTGCCAGCAGCCCTTGGGGGCAGCCCCAGCATTTT. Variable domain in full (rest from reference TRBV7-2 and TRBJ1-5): GAGVSQSPSNKVTEKGKDVELRCDPISGHTALYWYRQSLGQGLEFLIYFQGNSAPDKSGLPSDRFSAERTGGSVSTLTIQRTQQEDSAVYLCASSPWGQPQHFGDGTRLSIL.

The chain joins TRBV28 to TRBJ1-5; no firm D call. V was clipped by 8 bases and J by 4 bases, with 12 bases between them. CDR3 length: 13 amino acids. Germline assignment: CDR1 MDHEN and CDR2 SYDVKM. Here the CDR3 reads CASGDSLNQPQHF. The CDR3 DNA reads TGTGCCAGCGGCGATTCACTTAATCAGCCCCAGCATTTT.

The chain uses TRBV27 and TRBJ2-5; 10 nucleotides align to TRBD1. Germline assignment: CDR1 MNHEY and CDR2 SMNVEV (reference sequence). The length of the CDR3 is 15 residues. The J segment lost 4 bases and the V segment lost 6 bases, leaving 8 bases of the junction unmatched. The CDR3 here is CASRMDRDRGETQYF. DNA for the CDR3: TGTGCCAGCAGGATGGACCGGGACAGGGGAGAGACCCAGTACTTC.

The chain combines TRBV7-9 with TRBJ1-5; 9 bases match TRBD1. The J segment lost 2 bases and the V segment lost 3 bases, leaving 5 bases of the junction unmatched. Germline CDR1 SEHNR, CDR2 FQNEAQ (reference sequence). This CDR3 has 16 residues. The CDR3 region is CASSFTGQGGNQPQHF. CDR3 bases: TGTGCCAGCAGCTTTACGGGACAGGGAGGCAATCAGCCCCAGCATTTT.

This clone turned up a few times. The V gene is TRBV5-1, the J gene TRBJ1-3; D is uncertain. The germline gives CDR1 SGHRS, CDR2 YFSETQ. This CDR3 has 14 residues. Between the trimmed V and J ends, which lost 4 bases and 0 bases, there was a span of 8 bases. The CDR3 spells CASSEASSGNTIYF. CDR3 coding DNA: TGCGCCAGCAGCGAAGCGAGCTCTGGAAACACCATATATTTT.

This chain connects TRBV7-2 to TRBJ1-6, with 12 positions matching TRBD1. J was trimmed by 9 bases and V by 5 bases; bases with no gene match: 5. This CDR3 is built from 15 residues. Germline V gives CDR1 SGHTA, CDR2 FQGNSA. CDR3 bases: TGTGCCAGCAGCAGGGGACAGGGGGCGTCTTCACCCCTCCACTTT. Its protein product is CASSRGQGASSPLHF.

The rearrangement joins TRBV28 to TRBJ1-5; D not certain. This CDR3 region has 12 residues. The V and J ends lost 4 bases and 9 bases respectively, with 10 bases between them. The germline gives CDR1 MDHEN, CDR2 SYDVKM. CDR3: CASSWTPRPQHF. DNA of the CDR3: TGTGCCAGCAGTTGGACCCCTCGGCCCCAGCATTTT.

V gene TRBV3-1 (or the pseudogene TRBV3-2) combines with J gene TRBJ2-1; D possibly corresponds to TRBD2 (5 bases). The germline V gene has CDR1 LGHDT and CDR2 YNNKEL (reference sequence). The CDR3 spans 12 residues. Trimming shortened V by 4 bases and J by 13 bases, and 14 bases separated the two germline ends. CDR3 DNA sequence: TGTGCCAGCAGCCCAGGACTCTCCCCTCAGTTCTTC. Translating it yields CASSPGLSPQFF.

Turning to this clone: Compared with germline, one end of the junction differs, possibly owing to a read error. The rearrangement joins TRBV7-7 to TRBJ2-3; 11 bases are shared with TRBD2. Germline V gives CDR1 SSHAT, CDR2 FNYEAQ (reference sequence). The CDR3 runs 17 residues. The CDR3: CASSLGTSGQGTDTQYF. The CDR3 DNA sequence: TGTGCTAGCAGCTTGGGGACTAGCGGCCAAGGCACAGATACGCAGTATTTT. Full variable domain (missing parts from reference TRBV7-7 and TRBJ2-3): GAGVSQSPRYKVTKRGQDVTLRCDPISSHATLYWYQQALGQGPEFLTYFNYEAQPDKSGLPSDRFSAERPEGSISTLTIQRTEQRDSAMYRCASSLGTSGQGTDTQYFGPGTRLTVL.

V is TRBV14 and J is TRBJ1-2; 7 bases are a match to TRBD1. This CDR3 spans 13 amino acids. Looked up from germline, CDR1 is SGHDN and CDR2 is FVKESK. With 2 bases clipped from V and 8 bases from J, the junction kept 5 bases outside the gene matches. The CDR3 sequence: CASSQTGVEGYTF. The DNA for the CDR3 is TGTGCCAGCAGCCAAACAGGGGTTGAGGGCTACACCTTC.

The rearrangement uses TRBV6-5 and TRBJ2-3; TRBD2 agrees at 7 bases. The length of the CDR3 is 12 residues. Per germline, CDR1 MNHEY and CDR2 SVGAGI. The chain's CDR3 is CGSGGRSTSQYF. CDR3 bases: TGTGGGAGTGGCGGGAGATCTACTTCGCAGTATTTT.